One sample yielded the 16 T cell receptor beta chains listed below, sequenced in a study of CD8+ T cells in alopecia areata. In each case, RNA was isolated and then reverse transcribed into cDNA as the sequencing template. Clones were sequenced by immunoSEQ multiplex PCR, and TCRdb holds only the in-frame ones, with some missing. Here the sample spans about 200,000 clones, 60% to 70% being singletons. Treatment reported: oral pan-JAK inhibitor, 5-10 mg twice daily. The starting material was CD4+ T cells sorted from blood, obtained at week 4, from a patient treated with tofacitinib. The receptors come from a human donor with alopecia areata.

The gene calls are TRBV28 and TRBJ1-1; D is uncertain. The CDR3 spans 16 residues. Germline assignment: CDR1 MDHEN and CDR2 SYDVKM. V lost 2 bases to trimming and J lost 0 bases, with 13 bases between them. The CDR3 bases are TGTGCCAGCAGTTTAAGATTGGGATGGATGAACACTGAAGCTTTCTTT. Translation: CASSLRLGWMNTEAFF.

The genes are TRBV7-2 and TRBJ2-5, with D perhaps being TRBD1 or TRBD2 (5 bases each). The CDR3 extends over 14 amino acids. With 7 bases removed from V and 7 bases from J, the gap between germline ends came to 19 bases. Germline CDR1 reads SGHTA; CDR2 reads FQGNSA. The CDR3 sequence is CASTPHGGPGTQYF. The DNA for the CDR3 is TGTGCCAGCACCCCCCATGGGGGACCTGGGACCCAGTACTTC.

The genes are TRBV9 and TRBJ2-1, with 8 bases that match TRBD1. The CDR3 totals 16 residues. Germline assignment: CDR1 SGDLS and CDR2 YYNGEE. Losses at the gene ends were 0 bases for V and 6 bases for J; bases not matched to a gene: 8. CDR3 amino acids: CASSVAGGTGGNEQFF. CDR3 DNA: TGTGCCAGCAGCGTAGCCGGAGGTACAGGGGGCAATGAGCAGTTCTTC.

V usage is TRBV6-1 and J usage is TRBJ2-1; 8 nucleotides align to TRBD2. V trimming: 8 bases; J trimming: 5 bases; junction bases outside the gene matches: 11. Germline CDR1 reads MNHNS; CDR2 reads SASEGT. The CDR3 contains 15 residues. CDR3 nucleotides: TGTGCCAGCCGAGGCGGCGGGGGGCCCGACAATGAGCAGTTCTTC. Translation gives CASRGGGGPDNEQFF.

The V gene is TRBV7-9, the J gene TRBJ2-3; TRBD2 is a possible D gene (6 bases). The CDR3 sequence is 18 residues long. CDR1 and CDR2 (germline): SEHNR, FQNEAQ (reference sequence). Trimming stripped 5 bases from V and 3 bases from J, with 24 bases between. The CDR3 DNA reads TGTGCCAGCAGCCTCGTCTTTAGTCGTACGCGGGGTACAGATACGCAGTATTTT. Its translation: CASSLVFSRTRGTDTQYF.

J is TRBJ2-7 and V is TRBV7-2; 7 nucleotides agree with TRBD1. With 5 bases clipped from V and 7 bases from J, the junction kept 2 bases outside the gene matches. Germline V gives CDR1 SGHTA, CDR2 FQGNSA. The CDR3 consists of 11 residues. CDR3 coding DNA: TGTGCCAGCAGCCGACAGGGAGAGCAGTACTTC. This translates into CASSRQGEQYF.

This clone was detected only a few times. The V gene is TRBV29-1, the J gene TRBJ2-2; no firm D call. V was cut by 8 bases and J by 2 bases, with 12 bases left in between. This CDR3 region has 13 residues. CDR1 SQVTM and CDR2 ANQGSEA come from the germline V gene. CDR3 sequence: CSFRLLNTGELFF. In DNA, the CDR3 is TGCAGCTTCCGACTCCTCAACACCGGGGAGCTGTTTTTT.

The V and J genes are TRBV11-3 and TRBJ2-2; the match to TRBD1 covers 7 bases. The CDR3 runs 14 residues. CDR1 SGHNT and CDR2 YENEEA come from the germline V gene. The V gene end was trimmed by 3 bases and the J gene end by 7 bases; junction bases not matched to a gene: 5. CDR3 loop: CASSFGTVNGELFF. The DNA of the CDR3 is TGTGCCAGCAGCTTCGGGACAGTCAACGGGGAGCTGTTTTTT.

This clone was seen only once. The genes are TRBV4-3 and TRBJ2-6; D is perhaps TRBD1 (6 bases). The V and J ends lost 0 bases and 2 bases respectively, with 20 bases between them. The CDR3 is 20 residues long. The germline V gene has CDR1 LGHNA and CDR2 YSLEER. CDR3 residues: CASSQDHRARGGAGANVLTF. In nucleotides, the CDR3 is TGCGCCAGCAGCCAAGATCATCGTGCCAGGGGTGGGGCTGGGGCCAACGTCCTGACTTTC.

This clone was observed once. CDR3 amino acids: CAWSLASGGSYNEQFF. The CDR3 region has the DNA TGTGCCTGGAGTCTGGCTAGCGGGGGTTCCTACAATGAGCAGTTCTTC. This chain connects TRBV30 to TRBJ2-1, with 10 bases fitting TRBD2. CDR3 length: 16 amino acids. Germline V CDR1 and CDR2: GTSNPN, SVGIG (reference sequence). Trimming took 2 bases from V and 1 from J; bases not matched to a gene: 5.

The CDR3 nucleotides are TGTGCCAGCAGCAGACAGGGTCATGGCTACACCTTC. This sequence encodes CASSRQGHGYTF. This sequence joins TRBV25-1 and TRBJ1-2, with 7 bases that match TRBD1. CDR3 length equals 12 residues. Germline trimming cut 6 bases from V and 6 bases from J; bases unmatched to any gene: 4. Germline V gives CDR1 MGHDK, CDR2 SYGVNS.

This clone came up a few times. The CDR3 spells CASSPGTASEAFF. For the CDR3, the DNA is TGTGCCAGCTCACCCGGGACAGCGAGTGAAGCTTTCTTT. The V gene is TRBV18, the J gene TRBJ1-1; 7 bases are a match to TRBD1. Germline assignment: CDR1 KGHSH and CDR2 LQKENI. V trimming: 3 bases; J trimming: 7 bases; junction bases outside the gene matches: 5. This CDR3 has 13 residues.

The chain couples TRBV30 to TRBJ1-1; 7 bases agree with TRBD1. CDR1 is GTSNPN and CDR2 is SVGIG in the germline V gene (reference sequence). Germline trimming cut 3 bases from V and 1 base from J; bases unmatched to any gene: 5. The length of the CDR3 is 14 residues. The CDR3 bases are TGTGCCTGGAGCAACAGGGGCTCGAACACTGAAGCTTTCTTT. It is translated as CAWSNRGSNTEAFF. Full variable domain (outside the CDR3, taken from reference TRBV30 and TRBJ1-1): SQTIHQWPATLVQPVGSPLSLECTVEGTSNPNLYWYRQAAGRGLQLLFYSVGIGQISSEVPQNLSASRPQDRQFILSSKKLLLSDSGFYLCAWSNRGSNTEAFFGQGTRLTVV.

This chain uses TRBV4-3 with TRBJ2-1; D may match TRBD1 or TRBD2 (6 bases each). Germline V lookup: CDR1 LGHNA, CDR2 YSLEER. Trimming pared 0 bases from V and 7 bases from J, leaving 13 bases between. The CDR3 loop spans 15 amino acids. CDR3 sequence: CASSQEGGGGNEQFF. The CDR3 DNA is TGCGCCAGCAGCCAAGAAGGAGGGGGAGGTAATGAGCAGTTCTTC.

In its sample, this clone was seen a few times. The chain links TRBV7-2 to TRBJ2-1, with D uncertain. V dropped 2 bases and J dropped 5 bases, with 13 bases sitting between them. Germline CDR1 is SGHTA and CDR2 is FQGNSA. This CDR3 is built from 15 residues. This CDR3 reads CASSLWSGPNNEQFF. The CDR3 DNA follows: TGTGCCAGCAGCTTATGGTCCGGGCCCAACAATGAGCAGTTCTTC.

This chain connects TRBV5-1 to TRBJ1-1, with D uncertain. The germline V gene encodes CDR1 SGHRS and CDR2 YFSETQ. The CDR3 runs 13 residues. V was clipped by 4 bases and J by 2 bases, with 9 bases between them. CDR3 nucleotide sequence: TGCGCCAGCAGCCCTCAGGTTAACACTGAAGCTTTCTTT. This sequence encodes CASSPQVNTEAFF. Using reference TRBV5-1 and TRBJ1-1 for the parts outside the CDR3, the full variable domain is KAGVTQTPRYLIKTRGQQVTLSCSPISGHRSVSWYQQTPGQGLQFLFEYFSETQRNKGNFPGRFSGRQFSNSRSEMNVSTLELGDSALYLCASSPQVNTEAFFGQGTRLTVV.